These T cell receptor beta chains were read from a single sample in a study of blood T cell repertoires in COVID-19. Here immunoSEQ multiplex PCR was the method, and the copy in TCRdb shows in-frame clones only, minus some. The sample records about 130,000 clones, roughly nine tenths being singletons. The material sequenced was peripheral blood. These receptors all stem from a woman between 65 and 79 years old with COVID-19, enrolled during active disease. CDR3s include the opening cysteine and the closing phenylalanine or tryptophan. A D gene is named only where the DNA matches it firmly. Size values are once, few and many counts, or a class for expanded clones, and some rows have none.

>TRBV3-1/TRBV3-2|-|-|TRBJ2-5
CASSQDLETQYF
TGTGCCAGCAGCCAAGATCTGGAGACCCAGTACTTC
>TRBV5-8|-|-|TRBJ1-2
CASSLQLGTGNYGYTF
TGTGCCAGCAGCTTGCAGCTGGGGACTGGTAACTATGGCTACACCTTC
>TRBV5-1|TRBD1|-|TRBJ1-4
CASSLAYLETGQKLFF
TGCGCCAGCAGCTTGGCCTATCTCGAGACAGGGCAGAAACTGTTTTTT
>TRBV2|TRBD1|-|TRBJ2-7
CASSEGTGFYEQYF
TGTGCCAGCAGTGAGGGGACAGGGTTCTACGAGCAGTACTTC
>TRBV29-1|-|-|TRBJ2-3
CSVEGTGTGVTDTQYF
TGCAGCGTTGAAGGAACCGGGACTGGCGTCACAGATACGCAGTATTTT
>TRBV2|TRBD1|-|TRBJ1-4
CASSPRQGTNEKLFF
TGTGCCAGCAGTCCGCGACAGGGAACTAATGAAAAACTGTTTTTT
>TRBV7-3|-|-|TRBJ1-1
CASSPQGANTEAFF
TGTGCCAGCAGCCCCCAGGGTGCGAACACTGAAGCTTTCTTT
>TRBV28|TRBD1|-|TRBJ1-6
CASSPTGINSPLHF
TGTGCCAGCAGTCCGACAGGGATTAATTCACCCCTCCACTTT
>TRBV28|-|-|TRBJ2-5
CASGATRIKTQYF
TGTGCCAGCGGAGCGACCCGAATAAAGACCCAGTACTTC
>TRBV29-1|TRBD1|-|TRBJ2-1
CSVDGQGVWDEQFF
TGCAGCGTCGACGGACAGGGGGTATGGGATGAGCAGTTCTTC
>TRBV5-4|-|-|TRBJ2-1
CASSLDIRGNEQFF
TGTGCCAGCAGCTTAGACATCAGGGGCAATGAGCAGTTCTTC
>TRBV5-1|TRBD1|-|TRBJ1-1
CASSYDRGNTEAFF
TGCGCCAGCAGCTACGACAGGGGGAACACTGAAGCTTTCTTT
>TRBV18|TRBD1|-|TRBJ1-5
CASSLNLGTGGENQPQHF
TGTGCCAGCTCGCTGAACCTAGGGACAGGGGGCGAGAATCAGCCCCAGCATTTT
>TRBV5-4|TRBD2|-|TRBJ2-3
CASSTKTSGDTDTQYF
TGTGCCAGCAGCACTAAGACTAGCGGGGACACAGATACGCAGTATTTT
>TRBV7-2|TRBD1|-|TRBJ1-2
CASSSTGYYGYTF
TGTGCCAGCAGCTCGACAGGGTATTATGGCTACACCTTC
>TRBV3-1/TRBV3-2|-|-|TRBJ2-3
CASSREPWAADTQYF
TGTGCCAGCAGCCGAGAACCTTGGGCCGCAGATACGCAGTATTTT
>TRBV19|-|-|TRBJ2-5
CASSFGRAETQYF
TGTGCCAGTAGTTTCGGCAGGGCAGAGACCCAGTACTTC
>TRBV9|-|once|TRBJ1-3
CASSVASGNSGNTIYF
TGTGCCAGCAGCGTAGCGTCCGGGAACTCAGGAAACACCATATATTTT
>TRBV7-9|-|-|TRBJ2-5
CASSFDSGSEETQYF
TGTGCCAGCAGCTTTGATAGCGGATCCGAAGAGACCCAGTACTTC
>TRBV3-1/TRBV3-2|-|-|TRBJ1-4
CASSQERGEKLFF
TGTGCCAGCAGCCAAGAACGGGGAGAAAAACTGTTTTTT
>TRBV27|-|-|TRBJ1-4
CASSLGRGGAGEKLFF
TGTGCCAGCAGCCTTGGAAGAGGGGGGGCAGGGGAAAAACTGTTTTTT
>TRBV7-9|TRBD2|-|TRBJ2-7
CASSKLSGGSPTEQYF
TGTGCCAGCAGCAAACTTAGCGGGGGGTCCCCCACCGAGCAGTACTTC
>TRBV5-1|TRBD1|-|TRBJ1-4
CASSNSPGTGREKLFF
TGCGCCAGCAGCAATTCCCCCGGGACAGGGAGGGAAAAACTGTTTTTT
>TRBV28|-|-|TRBJ1-2
CASSFNRDYGYTF
TGTGCCAGCAGTTTTAATCGGGACTATGGCTACACCTTC
>TRBV11-2|TRBD2|-|TRBJ2-5
CASSPGGTSGETQYF
TGTGCCAGCAGCCCAGGAGGGACTAGCGGGGAGACCCAGTACTTC
>TRBV28|-|-|TRBJ2-2
CASSLSGVNRNTGELFF
TGTGCCAGCAGTTTATCCGGGGTCAACAGGAACACCGGGGAGCTGTTTTTT
>TRBV30|-|-|TRBJ1-1
CAWSLGSQNTEAFF
TGTGCCTGGAGTCTAGGTAGCCAGAACACTGAAGCTTTCTTT